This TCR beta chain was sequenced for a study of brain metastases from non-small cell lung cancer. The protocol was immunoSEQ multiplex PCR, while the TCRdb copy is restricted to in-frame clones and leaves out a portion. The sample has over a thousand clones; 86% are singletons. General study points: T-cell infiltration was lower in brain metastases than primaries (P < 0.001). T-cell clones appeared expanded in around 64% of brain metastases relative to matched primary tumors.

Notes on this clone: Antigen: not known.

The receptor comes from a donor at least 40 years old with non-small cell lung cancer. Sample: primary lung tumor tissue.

CDR3 residues: CASSWGPNYPYEQYF. The CDR3 bases are TGTGCCAGCAGCTGGGGACCGAATTATCCCTACGAGCAGTACTTC. The chain is built from TRBV7-8 and TRBJ2-7, with D tentatively TRBD1 or TRBD2 (5 bases each). Germline V lookup: CDR1 SGHVS, CDR2 FQNEAQ. V lost 4 bases, J lost 2 bases, and 15 bases lay in between. CDR3 length equals 15 residues. The whole variable domain, filled in from reference TRBV7-8 and TRBJ2-7, reads GAGVSQSPRYKVAKRGQDVALRCDPISGHVSLFWYQQALGQGPEFLTYFQNEAQLDKSGLPSDRFFAERPEGSVSTLKIQRTQQEDSAVYLCASSWGPNYPYEQYFGPGTRLTVT.